This entry features one T cell receptor beta chain sequence. This specimen comes from a study of shared clonotypes between healthy human individuals. Repertoires were generated with immunoSEQ multiplex PCR, while TCRdb's copy carries only in-frame clones and drops some. The sample includes some 2,500,000 clones, roughly 93% of them seen just once. The CDR3 contains 15 residues. Per the germline V gene, CDR1 is MNHNY and CDR2 is SVGAGI (reference sequence). The V gene lost 1 base and the J gene lost 3 bases, with 13 bases spanning the gap. V usage is TRBV6-6 and J usage is TRBJ2-7; either TRBD1 or TRBD2 may supply D (5 bases each). Input material: naive CD4+ T cells from PBMCs. Described subset: CD45RA+ positively selected. This receptor was obtained from a man younger than 30 in good health. Some clones in this sample may be carry-over from other donors' samples. The CDR3, as DNA: TGTGCCAGCAGTTACTATGGGGGATCCATCTACGAGCAGTACTTC. This translates into CASSYYGGSIYEQYF.